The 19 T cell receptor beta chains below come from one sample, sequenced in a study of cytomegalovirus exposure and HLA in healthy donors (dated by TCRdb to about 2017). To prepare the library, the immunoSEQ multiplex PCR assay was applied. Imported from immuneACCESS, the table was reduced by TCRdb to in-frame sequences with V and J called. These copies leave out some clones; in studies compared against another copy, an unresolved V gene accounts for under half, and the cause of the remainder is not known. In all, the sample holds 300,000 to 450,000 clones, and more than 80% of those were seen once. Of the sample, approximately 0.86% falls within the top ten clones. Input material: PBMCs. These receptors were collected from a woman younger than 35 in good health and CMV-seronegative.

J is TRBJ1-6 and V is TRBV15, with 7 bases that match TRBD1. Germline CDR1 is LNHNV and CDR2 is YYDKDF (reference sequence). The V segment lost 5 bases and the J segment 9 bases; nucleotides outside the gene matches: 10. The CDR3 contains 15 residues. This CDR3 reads CATSASTGVGSPLHF. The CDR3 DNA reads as TGTGCCACCAGCGCCTCTACAGGGGTGGGTTCACCCCTCCACTTT.

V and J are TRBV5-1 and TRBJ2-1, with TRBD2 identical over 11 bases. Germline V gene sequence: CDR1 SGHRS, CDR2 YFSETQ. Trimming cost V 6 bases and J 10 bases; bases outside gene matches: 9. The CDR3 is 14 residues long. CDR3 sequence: CASTLAGGASEQFF. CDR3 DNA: TGCGCCAGCACATTAGCGGGAGGGGCTTCGGAGCAGTTCTTC.

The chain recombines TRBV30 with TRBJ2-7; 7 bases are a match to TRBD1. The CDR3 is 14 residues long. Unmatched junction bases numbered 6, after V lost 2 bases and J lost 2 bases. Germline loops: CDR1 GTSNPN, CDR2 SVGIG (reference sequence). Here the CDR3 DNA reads TGTGCCTGGAGTATCCCGACAGGGACCTACGAGCAGTACTTC. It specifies CAWSIPTGTYEQYF.

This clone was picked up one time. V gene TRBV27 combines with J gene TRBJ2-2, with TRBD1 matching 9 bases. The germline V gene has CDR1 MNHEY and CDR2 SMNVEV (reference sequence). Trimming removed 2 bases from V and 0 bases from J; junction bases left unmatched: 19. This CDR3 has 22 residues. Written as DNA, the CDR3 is TGTGCCAGCAGTTTACTCGGACAGGGGCGGGTTTTTGAGCGACCGAACACCGGGGAGCTGTTTTTT. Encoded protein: CASSLLGQGRVFERPNTGELFF.

The CDR3 nucleotides read TGTGCCAGCAGCTTAGGGGTTTCTCAGCGCAACACTGAAGCTTTCTTT. This codes for CASSLGVSQRNTEAFF. The rearrangement uses TRBV7-8 and TRBJ1-1; D call uncertain. The germline gives CDR1 SGHVS, CDR2 FQNEAQ. This CDR3 is built from 16 residues. The ends were cut back, 1 base at V and 2 bases at J, with 14 bases in the middle.

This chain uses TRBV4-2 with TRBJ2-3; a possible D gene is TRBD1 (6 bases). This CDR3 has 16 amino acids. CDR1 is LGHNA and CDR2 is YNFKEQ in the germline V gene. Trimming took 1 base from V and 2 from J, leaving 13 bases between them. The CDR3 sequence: CASSQVVGAVTDTQYF. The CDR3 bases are TGTGCCAGCAGCCAAGTAGTGGGGGCCGTCACAGATACGCAGTATTTT.

CDR3 nucleotides: TGTGCCAGCAGTTACTATTCTGGCAACACTGAAGCTTTCTTT. It encodes CASSYYSGNTEAFF. This rearrangement joins TRBV6-5 to TRBJ1-1; D call uncertain. In germline, CDR1 is MNHEY, CDR2 SVGAGI. V was cut by 1 base and J by 2 bases, with 8 bases left in between. The CDR3 loop spans 14 amino acids.

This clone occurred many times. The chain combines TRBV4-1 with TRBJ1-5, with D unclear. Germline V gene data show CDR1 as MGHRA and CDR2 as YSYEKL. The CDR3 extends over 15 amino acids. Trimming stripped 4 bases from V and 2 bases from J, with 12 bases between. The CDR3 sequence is CASSPSGVGNQPQHF. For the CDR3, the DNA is TGCGCCAGCAGCCCGAGCGGGGTTGGCAATCAGCCCCAGCATTTT.

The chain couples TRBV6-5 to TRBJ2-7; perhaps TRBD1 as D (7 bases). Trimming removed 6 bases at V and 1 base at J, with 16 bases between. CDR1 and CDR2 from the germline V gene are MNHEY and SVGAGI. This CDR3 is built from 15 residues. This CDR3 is CASSPGGTESYEQYF. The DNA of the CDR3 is TGTGCCAGCAGCCCTGGGGGGACAGAGTCCTACGAGCAGTACTTC.

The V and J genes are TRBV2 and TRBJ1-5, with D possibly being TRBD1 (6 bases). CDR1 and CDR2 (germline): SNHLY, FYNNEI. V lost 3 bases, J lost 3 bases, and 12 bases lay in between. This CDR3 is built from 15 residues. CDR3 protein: CASSEYRVSNQPQHF. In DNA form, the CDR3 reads TGTGCCAGCAGTGAGTACAGGGTCTCCAATCAGCCCCAGCATTTT.

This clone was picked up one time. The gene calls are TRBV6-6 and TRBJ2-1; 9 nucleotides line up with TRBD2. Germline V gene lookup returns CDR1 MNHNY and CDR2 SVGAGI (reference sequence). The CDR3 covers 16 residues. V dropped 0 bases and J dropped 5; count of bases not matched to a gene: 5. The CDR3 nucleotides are TGTGCCAGCAGTTACTCCGGAGCGGGGGGAAACAATGAGCAGTTCTTC. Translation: CASSYSGAGGNNEQFF.

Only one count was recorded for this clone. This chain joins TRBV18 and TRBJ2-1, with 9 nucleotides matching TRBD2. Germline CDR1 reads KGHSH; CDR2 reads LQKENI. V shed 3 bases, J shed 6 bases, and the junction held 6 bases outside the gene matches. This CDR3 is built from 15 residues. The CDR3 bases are TGTGCCAGCTCACCGTCGGCGGGGGGGCTCAATGAGCAGTTCTTC. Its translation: CASSPSAGGLNEQFF. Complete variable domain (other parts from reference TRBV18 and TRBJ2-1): NAGVMQNPRHLVRRRGQEARLRCSPMKGHSHVYWYRQLPEEGLKFMVYLQKENIIDESGMPKERFSAEFPKEGPSILRIQQVVRGDSAAYFCASSPSAGGLNEQFFGPGTRLTVL.

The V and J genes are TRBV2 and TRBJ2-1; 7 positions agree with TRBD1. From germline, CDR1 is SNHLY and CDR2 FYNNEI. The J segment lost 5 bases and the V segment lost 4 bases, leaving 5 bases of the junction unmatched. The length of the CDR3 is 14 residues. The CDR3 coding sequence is TGTGCCAGCAGTGGGGGACAGAATAACAATGAGCAGTTCTTC. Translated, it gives CASSGGQNNNEQFF.

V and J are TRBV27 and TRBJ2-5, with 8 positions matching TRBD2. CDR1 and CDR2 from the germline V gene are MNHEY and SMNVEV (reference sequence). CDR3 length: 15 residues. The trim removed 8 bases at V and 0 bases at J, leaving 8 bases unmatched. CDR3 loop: CASQPTSAYQETQYF. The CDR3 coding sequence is TGTGCCAGCCAGCCGACTAGCGCCTACCAAGAGACCCAGTACTTC.

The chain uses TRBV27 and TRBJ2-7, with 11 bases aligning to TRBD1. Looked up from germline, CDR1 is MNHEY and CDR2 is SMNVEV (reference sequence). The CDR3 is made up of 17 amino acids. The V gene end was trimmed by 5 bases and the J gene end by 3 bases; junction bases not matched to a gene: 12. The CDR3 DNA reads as TGTGCCAGCAGTCCCTATCCTCCCGGGACAGGGGGCTACGAGCAGTACTTC. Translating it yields CASSPYPPGTGGYEQYF.

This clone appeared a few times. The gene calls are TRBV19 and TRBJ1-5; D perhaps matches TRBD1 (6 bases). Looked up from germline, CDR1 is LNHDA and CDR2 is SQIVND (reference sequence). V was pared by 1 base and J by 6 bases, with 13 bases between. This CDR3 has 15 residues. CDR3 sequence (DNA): TGTGCCAGTAGTATAGGGCAGGGGTTTGGTCAGCCCCAGCATTTT. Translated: CASSIGQGFGQPQHF.

The CDR3 here is CASSQDLGGSREQFF. The CDR3 nucleotides read TGCGCCAGCAGCCAAGATTTAGGAGGGTCTCGGGAGCAGTTCTTC. The chain is built from TRBV4-1 and TRBJ2-1; weak D call: TRBD2 (6 bases). Germline loops: CDR1 MGHRA, CDR2 YSYEKL. V lost 0 bases and J lost 10, with 16 bases in between. The CDR3 totals 15 residues.

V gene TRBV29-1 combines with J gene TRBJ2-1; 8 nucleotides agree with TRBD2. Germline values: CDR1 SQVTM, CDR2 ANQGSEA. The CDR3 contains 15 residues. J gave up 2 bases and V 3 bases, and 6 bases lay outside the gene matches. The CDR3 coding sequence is TGCAGCGTTGACGATAGCGGGAACCCCTACAATGAGCAGTTCTTC. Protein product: CSVDDSGNPYNEQFF.

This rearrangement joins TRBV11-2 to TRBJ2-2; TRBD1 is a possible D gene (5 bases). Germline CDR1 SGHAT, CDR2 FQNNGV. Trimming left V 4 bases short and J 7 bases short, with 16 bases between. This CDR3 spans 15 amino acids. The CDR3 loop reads CASSSSRALGGELFF. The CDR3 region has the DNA TGTGCCAGCAGCTCCTCCAGGGCTTTAGGCGGGGAGCTGTTTTTT.